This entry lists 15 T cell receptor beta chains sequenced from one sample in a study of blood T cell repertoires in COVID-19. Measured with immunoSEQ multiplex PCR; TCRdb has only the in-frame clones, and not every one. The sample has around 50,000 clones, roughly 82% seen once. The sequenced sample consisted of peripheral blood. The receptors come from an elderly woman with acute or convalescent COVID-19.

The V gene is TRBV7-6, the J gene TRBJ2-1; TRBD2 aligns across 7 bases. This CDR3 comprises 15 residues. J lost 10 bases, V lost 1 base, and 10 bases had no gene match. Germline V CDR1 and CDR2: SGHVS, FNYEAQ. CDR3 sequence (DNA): TGTGCCAGCAGCTTAGAGGTAGCGGGTCGCCCGGAGCAGTTCTTC. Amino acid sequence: CASSLEVAGRPEQFF.

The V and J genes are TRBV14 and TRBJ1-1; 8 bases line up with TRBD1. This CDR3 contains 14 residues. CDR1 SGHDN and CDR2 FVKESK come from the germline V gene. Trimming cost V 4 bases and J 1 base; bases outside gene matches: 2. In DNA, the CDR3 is TGTGCCAGCAGCCTCGGGACAGGGAACACTGAAGCTTTCTTT. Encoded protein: CASSLGTGNTEAFF.

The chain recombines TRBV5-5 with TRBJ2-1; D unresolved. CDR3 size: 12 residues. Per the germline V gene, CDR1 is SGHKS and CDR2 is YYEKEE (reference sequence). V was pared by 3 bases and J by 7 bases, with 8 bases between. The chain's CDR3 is CASSYRRNEQFF. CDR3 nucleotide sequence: TGTGCCAGCAGCTATCGTAGAAATGAGCAGTTCTTC.

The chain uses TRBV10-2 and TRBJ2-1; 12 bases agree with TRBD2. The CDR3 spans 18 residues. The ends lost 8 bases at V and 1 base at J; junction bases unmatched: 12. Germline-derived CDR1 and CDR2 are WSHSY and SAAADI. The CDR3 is CASCTLAGGLLSYNEQFF. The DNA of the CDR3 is TGCGCCAGCTGTACTCTAGCGGGGGGGCTCTTGTCCTACAATGAGCAGTTCTTC.

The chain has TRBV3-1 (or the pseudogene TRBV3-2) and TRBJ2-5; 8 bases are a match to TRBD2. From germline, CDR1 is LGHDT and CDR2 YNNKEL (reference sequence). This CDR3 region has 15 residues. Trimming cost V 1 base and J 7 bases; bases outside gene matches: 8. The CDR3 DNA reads TGTGCCAGCAGCCAAGGTGGGGGGACTAGAGGGACCCAGTACTTC. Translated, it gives CASSQGGGTRGTQYF.

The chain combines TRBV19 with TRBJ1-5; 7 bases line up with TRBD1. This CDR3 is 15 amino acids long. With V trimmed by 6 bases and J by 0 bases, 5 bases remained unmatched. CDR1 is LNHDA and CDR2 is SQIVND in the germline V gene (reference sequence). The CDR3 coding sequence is TGTGCCAGTAGGCTGACAGGGAATAGCAATCAGCCCCAGCATTTT. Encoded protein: CASRLTGNSNQPQHF.

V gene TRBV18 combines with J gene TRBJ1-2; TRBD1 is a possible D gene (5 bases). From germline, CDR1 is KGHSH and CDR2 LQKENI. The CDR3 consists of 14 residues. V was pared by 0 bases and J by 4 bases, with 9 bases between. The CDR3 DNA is TGTGCCAGCTCACCACCGGCGGGGACCTATGGCTACACCTTC. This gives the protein CASSPPAGTYGYTF.

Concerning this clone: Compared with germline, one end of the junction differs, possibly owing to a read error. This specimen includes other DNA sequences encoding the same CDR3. The CDR3: CASSLTQGNQPQHF. The CDR3 DNA reads as TGCGCCAGCTCACTCACTCAGGGAAATCAGCCCCAGCATTTT. J is TRBJ1-5 and V is TRBV18, with D tentatively TRBD1 (5 bases). Germline V gene data show CDR1 as KGHSH and CDR2 as LQKENI. This CDR3 is 14 amino acids long.

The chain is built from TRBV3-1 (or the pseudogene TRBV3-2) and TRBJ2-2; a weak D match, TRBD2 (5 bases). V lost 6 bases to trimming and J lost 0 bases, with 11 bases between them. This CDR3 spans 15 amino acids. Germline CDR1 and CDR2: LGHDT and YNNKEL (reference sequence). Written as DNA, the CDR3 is TGTGCCAGCAGGAGAGGGAGCGCGAACACCGGGGAGCTGTTTTTT. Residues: CASRRGSANTGELFF.

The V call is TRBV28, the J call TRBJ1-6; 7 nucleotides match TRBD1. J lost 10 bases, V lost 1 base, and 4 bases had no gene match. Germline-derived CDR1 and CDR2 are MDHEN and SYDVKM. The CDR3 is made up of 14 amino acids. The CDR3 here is CASSLYRGQSPLHF. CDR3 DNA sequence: TGTGCCAGCAGTTTATACAGGGGTCAGTCACCCCTCCACTTT.

The CDR3 sequence: CASSRDRSEKLFF. CDR3 DNA: TGTGCCAGCAGTCGGGACAGGTCTGAAAAACTGTTTTTT. The rearrangement joins TRBV6-5 to TRBJ1-4, with 8 positions matching TRBD1. The V and J ends lost 5 bases and 7 bases, in that order; junction bases with no gene match: 3. The CDR3 is made up of 13 amino acids. Per germline, CDR1 MNHEY and CDR2 SVGAGI.

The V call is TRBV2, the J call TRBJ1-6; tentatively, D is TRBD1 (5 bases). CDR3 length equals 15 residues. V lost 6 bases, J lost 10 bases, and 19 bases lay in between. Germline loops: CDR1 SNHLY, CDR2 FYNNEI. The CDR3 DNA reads TGTGCCAGCAGCTTGACAGATCCCCTGGGGTCACCCCTCCACTTT. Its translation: CASSLTDPLGSPLHF.

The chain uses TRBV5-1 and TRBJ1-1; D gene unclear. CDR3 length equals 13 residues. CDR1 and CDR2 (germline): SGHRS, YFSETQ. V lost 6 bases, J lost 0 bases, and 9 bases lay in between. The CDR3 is CASTVNMNTEAFF. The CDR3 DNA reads TGCGCCAGCACAGTCAACATGAACACTGAAGCTTTCTTT.

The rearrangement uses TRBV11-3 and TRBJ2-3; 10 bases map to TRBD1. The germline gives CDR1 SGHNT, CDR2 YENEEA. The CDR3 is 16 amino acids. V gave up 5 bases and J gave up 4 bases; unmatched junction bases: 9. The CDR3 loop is CASSTGTGDQADTQYF. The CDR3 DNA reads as TGTGCCAGCAGCACGGGGACAGGGGATCAAGCAGATACGCAGTATTTT.

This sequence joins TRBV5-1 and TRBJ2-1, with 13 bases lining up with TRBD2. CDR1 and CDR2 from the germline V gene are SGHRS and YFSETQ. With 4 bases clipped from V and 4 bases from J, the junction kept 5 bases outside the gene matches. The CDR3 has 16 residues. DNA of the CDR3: TGCGCCAGCAGCGACGGACTAGCGGGAGAGTACAATGAGCAGTTCTTC. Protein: CASSDGLAGEYNEQFF.